This TCR beta chain was captured by sequencing in a study of shared clonotypes between healthy human individuals (dated by TCRdb to about 2020). Background for the entire study: A couple of women and three men aged 18 to 49 years were included in the cohort. For each donor, three plates each were used for CD4 naive and CD4 memory, two plates were used for CD8 naive, and one plate was used for CD8 memory. To estimate repertoire size and how much clonotype sharing occurs between individuals, the study deeply sequenced the blood TCR repertoires of several healthy adults. To increase sequencing depth and limit assay-specific biases, different laboratories used diverse techniques to prepare libraries and sequence TCR repertoires. Leukapheresis yielded between about 0.9 and 8.9 billion PBMCs per donor.

CD8 naive samples were obtained by positive selection for CCR7 among CD45RO-negative cells, yielding a CD45RA+CCR7+ population from which TemRA cells were excluded. Healthy HIV-negative adults with no recently reported acute infections or vaccinations were included as donors. Every donor was a Caucasian adult residing in Nashville, Tennessee, USA. Blood was obtained by leukapheresis, after which PBMCs were separated by Ficoll-Histopaque density gradient centrifugation and cryopreserved in liquid nitrogen vapor phase. Analytical flow cytometry was used to check the purity and quantity of every magnetically sorted T cell population. From each sorted fraction, genomic DNA was isolated and quantified by UV absorbance on a Nanodrop 2000c. Using the deep immunoSEQ assay, multiplex PCR amplified TCR CDR3 regions from genomic DNA. Extracted genomic DNA from each cell subset was spread evenly across all wells of several immunoSEQ 96-well plates, with each plate serving as a replicate. For sorted subsets, each replicate PCR was loaded with approximately 190 ng genomic DNA, equivalent to 25,000 to 35,000 T cell genomes. Purified libraries were quantified with a Qubit 3.0 fluorometer, sized on a Bioanalyzer 2100, and re-quantified with the KAPA Library Quantification kit. A separate single-read 150-cycle Illumina NextSeq 550 flow cell was used to sequence each immunoSEQ 96-well plate. In the original analysis: Because the immunoSEQ output held only junctional sequences and lacked quality scores, the filtering could not match the filtering applied to full-length reads. To assign V/J genes and CDR3, sequences were annotated against IMGT germline references using PyIR, a Python wrapper for IgBLAST v1.9. Reads were filtered out if the reads had weak V/J assignments (E-value above 1e-6), no CDR3, stop codons, out-of-frame junctions, or ambiguous translated residues. V3J clonotypes were defined as sequences sharing an identical inferred V gene, J gene, and CDR3 amino acid sequence. To compute the percentage overlap between repertoires, the number of shared unique clonotypes was divided by the size of the smaller repertoire. Repertoire richness was assessed with RTK rarefaction, the Chao1 estimator, and Recon v2.1 estimates of unobserved clonotypes. Generation probabilities for all TCRbeta clonotypes obtained by the gDNA method from a handful of donors were computed using OLGA. TCRdb mirrors the immuneACCESS table, restricted to in-frame sequences. Some clones are absent from its copies; in checked studies, under half trace to an unresolved V gene, and the reason for the others is unknown. D and trimming come from the DNA, and the V and J calls and clone size come from that table. Here the sample has nearly 2 million clones; about 95% occur a single time. The ten biggest clones cover around 1.2% of the sample.

This clone came up once. This receptor's antigen is unknown. No much larger clonotype is one base removed from it; base qualities were not supplied. Trimming removed 5 bases from V and 6 bases from J, leaving 10 bases between the germline ends. Its CDR3 holds 12 amino acids, cysteine through phenylalanine. Just CDR3 DNA is preserved here, 36 bases in frame from base 1. Looking up the germline V gene (reference sequence) yields CDR1 LNHDA and CDR2 SQIVND. Study-level results and caveats: Estimated clonotype richness was generally larger for naive than for memory subsets. Sampling was restricted to blood, and TCR repertoires in tissues likely differ from the TCR repertoires found in blood. Even with the large sequencing depth, rarefaction of the sorted-subset datasets indicated that sequencing was incomplete. Pairwise subsampling led to the expectation that sequencing depth would affect the degree of clonotype sharing among donors. The small number of donors limited the genetic and exposure-history diversity represented. Across several donors, approximately 4.6% of naive CD4, approximately 3.5% of naive CD8, 2.3% of memory CD4, and under 0.45% of memory CD8 clonotypes were shared. Higher generation probabilities were observed for clonotypes shared by all four sorted-subset donors than for non-shared clonotypes.

Sequenced material: naive CD8+ T cells sorted from blood. The cell subset or site label for this specimen denotes: CD45RA+CCR7+. The TCR was taken from a man between 18 and 35 years old in good health. The chain was built from TRBV19 and TRBJ1-1, with the D segment identity uncertain. The bases read TGTGCCAGTAGTCCCGGGGTCTCTGAAGCTTTCTTT. It translates as CASSPGVSEAFF. This CDR3, with the reference TRBV19 and TRBJ1-1 proteins standing in past its ends, gives the full variable domain DGGITQSPKYLFRKEGQNVTLSCEQNLNHDAMYWYRQDPGQGLRLIYYSQIVNDFQKGDIAEGYSVSREKKESFPLTVTSAQKNPTAFYLCASSPGVSEAFFGQGTRLTVV.